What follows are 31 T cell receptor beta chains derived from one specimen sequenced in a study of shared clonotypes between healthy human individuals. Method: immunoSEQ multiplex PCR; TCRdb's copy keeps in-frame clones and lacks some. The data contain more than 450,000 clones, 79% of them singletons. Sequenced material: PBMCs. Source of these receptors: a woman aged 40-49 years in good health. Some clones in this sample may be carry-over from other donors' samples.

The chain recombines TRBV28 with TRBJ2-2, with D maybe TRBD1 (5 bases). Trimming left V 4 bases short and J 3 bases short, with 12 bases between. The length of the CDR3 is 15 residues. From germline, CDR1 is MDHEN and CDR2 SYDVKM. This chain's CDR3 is CASSWGYRYTGELFF. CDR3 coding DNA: TGTGCCAGCAGTTGGGGATACAGGTACACCGGGGAGCTGTTTTTT.

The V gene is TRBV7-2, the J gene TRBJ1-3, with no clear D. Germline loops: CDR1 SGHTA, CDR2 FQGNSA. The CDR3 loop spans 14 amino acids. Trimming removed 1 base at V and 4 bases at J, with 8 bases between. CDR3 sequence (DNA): TGTGCCAGCAGCTTAGGGGTCTCCGGAAACACCATATATTTT. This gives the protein CASSLGVSGNTIYF. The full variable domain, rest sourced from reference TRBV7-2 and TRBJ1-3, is GAGVSQSPSNKVTEKGKDVELRCDPISGHTALYWYRQSLGQGLEFLIYFQGNSAPDKSGLPSDRFSAERTGGSVSTLTIQRTQQEDSAVYLCASSLGVSGNTIYFGEGSWLTVV.

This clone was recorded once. In DNA form, the CDR3 reads TGTGCCAGCAGCCGAAACCGGGACATGGGGGAAAACATTCAGTACTTC. Encoded protein: CASSRNRDMGENIQYF. The genes are TRBV7-2 and TRBJ2-4, with a weak D call TRBD1 (6 bases). The germline V gene has CDR1 SGHTA and CDR2 FQGNSA. V was shortened by 5 bases and J by 5 bases, with 19 bases between the two germline ends. CDR3 length: 16 residues.

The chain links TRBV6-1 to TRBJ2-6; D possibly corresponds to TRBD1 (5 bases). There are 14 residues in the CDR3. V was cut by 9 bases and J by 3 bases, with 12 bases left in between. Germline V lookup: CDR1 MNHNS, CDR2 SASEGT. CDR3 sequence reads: CASEQVRGANVLTF. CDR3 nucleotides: TGTGCCAGTGAACAGGTCCGTGGGGCCAACGTCCTGACTTTC.

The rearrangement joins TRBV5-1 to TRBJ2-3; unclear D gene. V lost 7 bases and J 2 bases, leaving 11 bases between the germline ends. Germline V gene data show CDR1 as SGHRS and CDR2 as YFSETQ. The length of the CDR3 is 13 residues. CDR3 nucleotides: TGCGCCAGCGGATCAACGGTCACAGATACGCAGTATTTT. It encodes CASGSTVTDTQYF.

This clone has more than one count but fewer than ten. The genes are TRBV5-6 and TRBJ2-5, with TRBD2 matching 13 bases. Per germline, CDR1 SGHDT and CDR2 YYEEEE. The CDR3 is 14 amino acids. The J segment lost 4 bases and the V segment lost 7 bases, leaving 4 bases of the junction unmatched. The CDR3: CASQLAGGVETQYF. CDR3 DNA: TGTGCCAGCCAACTAGCGGGAGGGGTAGAGACCCAGTACTTC.

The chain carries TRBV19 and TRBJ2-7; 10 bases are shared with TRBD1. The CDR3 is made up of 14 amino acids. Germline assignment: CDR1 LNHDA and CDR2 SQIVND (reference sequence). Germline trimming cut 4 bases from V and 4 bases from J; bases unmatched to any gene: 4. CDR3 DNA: TGTGCCAGTAGTACGGACAGGGGGGGGTACGAGCAGTACTTC. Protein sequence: CASSTDRGGYEQYF.

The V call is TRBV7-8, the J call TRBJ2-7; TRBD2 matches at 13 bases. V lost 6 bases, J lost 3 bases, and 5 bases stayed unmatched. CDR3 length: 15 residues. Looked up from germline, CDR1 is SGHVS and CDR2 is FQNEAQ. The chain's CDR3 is CASRPGLAGVYEQYF. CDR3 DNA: TGTGCCAGCAGACCTGGACTAGCGGGAGTCTACGAGCAGTACTTC.

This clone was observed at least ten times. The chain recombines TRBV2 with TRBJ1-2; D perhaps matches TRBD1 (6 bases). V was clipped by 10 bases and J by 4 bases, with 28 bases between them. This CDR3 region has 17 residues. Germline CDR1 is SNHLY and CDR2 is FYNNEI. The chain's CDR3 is CAMLGGFSGQSLYGYTF. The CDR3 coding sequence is TGTGCCATGCTCGGGGGATTTTCCGGACAGAGCCTCTATGGCTACACCTTC.

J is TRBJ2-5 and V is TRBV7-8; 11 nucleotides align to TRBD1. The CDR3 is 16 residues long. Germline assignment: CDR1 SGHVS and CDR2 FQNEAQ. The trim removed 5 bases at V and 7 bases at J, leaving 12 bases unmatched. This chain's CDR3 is CASSLHLGQGARTQYF. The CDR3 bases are TGTGCCAGCAGCCTCCACCTAGGACAGGGGGCGCGGACCCAGTACTTC.

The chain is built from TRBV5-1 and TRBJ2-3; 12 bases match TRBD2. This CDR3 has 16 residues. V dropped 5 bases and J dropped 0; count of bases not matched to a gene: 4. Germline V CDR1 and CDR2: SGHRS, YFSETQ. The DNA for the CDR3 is TGCGCCAGCAGACCTGGGACTAGCGGGAGCACAGATACGCAGTATTTT. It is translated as CASRPGTSGSTDTQYF.

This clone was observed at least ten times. In nucleotides, the CDR3 is TGTGCCAGCAGTAAAGACGCGTACTATGGCTACACCTTC. It specifies CASSKDAYYGYTF. The V call is TRBV6-5, the J call TRBJ1-2; D is uncertain. Deletions cut 5 bases from V and 3 bases from J, with 10 bases between. Germline assignment: CDR1 MNHEY and CDR2 SVGAGI. The CDR3 has 13 residues.

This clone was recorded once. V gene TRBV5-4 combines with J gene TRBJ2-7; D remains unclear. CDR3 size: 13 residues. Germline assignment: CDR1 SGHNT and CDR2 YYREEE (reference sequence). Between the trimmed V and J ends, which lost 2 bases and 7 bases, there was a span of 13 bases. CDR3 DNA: TGTGCCAGCAGCTTTGGGAACCCGCCGGAGCAGTACTTC. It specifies CASSFGNPPEQYF.

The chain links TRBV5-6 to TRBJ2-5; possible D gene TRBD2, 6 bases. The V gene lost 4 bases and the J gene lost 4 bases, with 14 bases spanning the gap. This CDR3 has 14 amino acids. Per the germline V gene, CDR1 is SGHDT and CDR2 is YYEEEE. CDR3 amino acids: CASSPGGAGETQYF. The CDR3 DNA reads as TGTGCCAGCAGCCCCGGCGGGGCGGGAGAGACCCAGTACTTC.

In DNA, the CDR3 is TGTGCCAGTAGTATGGGACAGGGAGGCACTGAAGCTTTCTTT. Its translation is CASSMGQGGTEAFF. The chain is built from TRBV19 and TRBJ1-1; 9 nucleotides agree with TRBD1. J was trimmed by 4 bases and V by 3 bases; bases with no gene match: 3. The CDR3 runs to 14 residues. The V gene's germline CDR1 is LNHDA and CDR2 SQIVND (reference sequence).

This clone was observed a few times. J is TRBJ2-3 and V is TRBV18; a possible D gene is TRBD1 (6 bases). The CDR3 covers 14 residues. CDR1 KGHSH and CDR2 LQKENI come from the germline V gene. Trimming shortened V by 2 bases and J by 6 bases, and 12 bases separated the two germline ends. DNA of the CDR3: TGTGCCAGCTCACCATTACAGGGAACGGATACGCAGTATTTT. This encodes CASSPLQGTDTQYF.

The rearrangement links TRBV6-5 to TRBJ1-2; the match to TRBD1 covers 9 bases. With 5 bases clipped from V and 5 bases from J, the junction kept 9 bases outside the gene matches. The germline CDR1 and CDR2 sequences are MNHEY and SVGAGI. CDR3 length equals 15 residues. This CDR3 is CASSPLTGGGYGYTF. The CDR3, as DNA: TGTGCCAGCAGTCCCCTTACAGGGGGCGGGTATGGCTACACCTTC.

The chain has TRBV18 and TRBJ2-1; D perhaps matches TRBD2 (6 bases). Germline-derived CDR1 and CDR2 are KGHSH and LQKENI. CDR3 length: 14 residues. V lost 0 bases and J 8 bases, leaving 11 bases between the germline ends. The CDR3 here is CASSPPTRADEQFF. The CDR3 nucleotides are TGTGCCAGCTCACCACCGACTAGGGCGGATGAGCAGTTCTTC.

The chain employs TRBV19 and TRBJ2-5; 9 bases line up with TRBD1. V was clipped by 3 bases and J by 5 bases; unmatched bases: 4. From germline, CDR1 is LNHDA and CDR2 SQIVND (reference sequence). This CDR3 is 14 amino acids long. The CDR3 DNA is TGTGCCAGTAGTATCGGGACAGGGCACGAGACCCAGTACTTC. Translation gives CASSIGTGHETQYF. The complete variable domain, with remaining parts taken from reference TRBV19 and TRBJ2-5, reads DGGITQSPKYLFRKEGQNVTLSCEQNLNHDAMYWYRQDPGQGLRLIYYSQIVNDFQKGDIAEGYSVSREKKESFPLTVTSAQKNPTAFYLCASSIGTGHETQYFGPGTRLLVL.

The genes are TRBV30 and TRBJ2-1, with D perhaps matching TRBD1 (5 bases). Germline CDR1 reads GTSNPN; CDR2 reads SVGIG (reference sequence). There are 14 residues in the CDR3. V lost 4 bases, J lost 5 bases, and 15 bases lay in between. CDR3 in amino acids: CAWNMGQINNEQFF. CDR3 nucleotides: TGTGCCTGGAATATGGGGCAAATCAACAATGAGCAGTTCTTC.

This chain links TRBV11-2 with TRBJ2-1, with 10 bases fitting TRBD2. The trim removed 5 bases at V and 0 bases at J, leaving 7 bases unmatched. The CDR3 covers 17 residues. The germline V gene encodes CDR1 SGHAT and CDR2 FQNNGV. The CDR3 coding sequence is TGTGCCAGCAGCCAAAGGGGACTAGCGTTCTCCTACAATGAGCAGTTCTTC. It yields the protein CASSQRGLAFSYNEQFF.

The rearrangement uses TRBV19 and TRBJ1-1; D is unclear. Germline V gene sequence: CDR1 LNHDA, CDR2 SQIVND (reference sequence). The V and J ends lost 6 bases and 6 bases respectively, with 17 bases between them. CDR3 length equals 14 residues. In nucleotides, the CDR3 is TGTGCCAGTAGCCTGGGCCCAAGGTGGGCTGAAGCTTTCTTT. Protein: CASSLGPRWAEAFF.

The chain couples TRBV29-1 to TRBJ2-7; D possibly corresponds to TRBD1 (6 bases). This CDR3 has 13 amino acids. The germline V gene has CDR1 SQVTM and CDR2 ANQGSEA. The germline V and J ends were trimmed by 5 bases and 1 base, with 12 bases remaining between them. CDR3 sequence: CSVTSRGSYEQYF. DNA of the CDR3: TGCAGCGTTACCTCCAGGGGATCCTACGAGCAGTACTTC.

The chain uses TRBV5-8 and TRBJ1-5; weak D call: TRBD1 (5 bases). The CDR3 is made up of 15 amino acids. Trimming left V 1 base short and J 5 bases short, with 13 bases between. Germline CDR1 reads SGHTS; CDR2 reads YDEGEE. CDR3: CASSLMEGNHQPQHF. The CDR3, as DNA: TGTGCCAGCAGCTTGATGGAGGGGAACCATCAGCCCCAGCATTTT.

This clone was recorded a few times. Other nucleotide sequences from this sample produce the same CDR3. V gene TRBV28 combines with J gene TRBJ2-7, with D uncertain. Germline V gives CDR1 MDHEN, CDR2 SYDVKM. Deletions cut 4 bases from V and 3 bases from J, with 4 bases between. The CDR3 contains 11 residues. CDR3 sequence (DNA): TGTGCCAGCAGTTCCGTCTACGAGCAGTACTTC. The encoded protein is CASSSVYEQYF.

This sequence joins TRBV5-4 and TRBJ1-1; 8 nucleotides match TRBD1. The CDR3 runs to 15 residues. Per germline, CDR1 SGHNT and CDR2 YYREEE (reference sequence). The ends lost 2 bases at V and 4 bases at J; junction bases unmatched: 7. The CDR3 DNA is TGTGCCAGCAGCTTAGGTGGGACAGGTCGCACTGAAGCTTTCTTT. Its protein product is CASSLGGTGRTEAFF.

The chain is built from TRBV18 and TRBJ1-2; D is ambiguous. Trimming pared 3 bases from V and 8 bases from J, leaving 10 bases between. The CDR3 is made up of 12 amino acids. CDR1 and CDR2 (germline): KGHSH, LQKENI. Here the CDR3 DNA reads TGTGCCAGCTCACCGGAGGTGGAGGGCTACACCTTC. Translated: CASSPEVEGYTF.

The CDR3 protein is CASSPSAYEQYF. The CDR3 nucleotides are TGTGCCAGCAGCCCCTCGGCCTACGAGCAGTACTTC. V gene TRBV11-2 combines with J gene TRBJ2-7, with D unresolved. The CDR3 has 12 residues. Trimming removed 5 bases at V and 2 bases at J, with 7 bases between. CDR1 and CDR2 from the germline V gene are SGHAT and FQNNGV.

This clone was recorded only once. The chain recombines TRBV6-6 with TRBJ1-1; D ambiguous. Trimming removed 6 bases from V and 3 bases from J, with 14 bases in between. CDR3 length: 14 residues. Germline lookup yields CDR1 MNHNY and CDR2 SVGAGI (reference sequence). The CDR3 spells CASSREAGYTEAFF. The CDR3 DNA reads TGTGCCAGCAGCCGGGAGGCCGGGTACACTGAAGCTTTCTTT.

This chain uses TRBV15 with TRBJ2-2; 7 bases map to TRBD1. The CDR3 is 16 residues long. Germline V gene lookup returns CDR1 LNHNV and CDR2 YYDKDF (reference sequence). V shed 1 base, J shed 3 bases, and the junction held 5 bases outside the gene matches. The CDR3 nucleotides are TGTGCCACCAGCAGAGGAAGGGGGCGCGACACCGGGGAGCTGTTTTTT. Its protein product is CATSRGRGRDTGELFF.

The CDR3 loop is CASSYSGQGFWAEAFF. The CDR3 coding sequence is TGTGCCAGCAGTTACTCAGGACAGGGGTTTTGGGCTGAAGCTTTCTTT. The rearrangement joins TRBV6-5 to TRBJ1-1; 9 nucleotides agree with TRBD1. The length of the CDR3 is 16 residues. CDR1 is MNHEY, CDR2 SVGAGI, per germline. With V trimmed by 0 bases and J by 6 bases, 8 bases remained unmatched.